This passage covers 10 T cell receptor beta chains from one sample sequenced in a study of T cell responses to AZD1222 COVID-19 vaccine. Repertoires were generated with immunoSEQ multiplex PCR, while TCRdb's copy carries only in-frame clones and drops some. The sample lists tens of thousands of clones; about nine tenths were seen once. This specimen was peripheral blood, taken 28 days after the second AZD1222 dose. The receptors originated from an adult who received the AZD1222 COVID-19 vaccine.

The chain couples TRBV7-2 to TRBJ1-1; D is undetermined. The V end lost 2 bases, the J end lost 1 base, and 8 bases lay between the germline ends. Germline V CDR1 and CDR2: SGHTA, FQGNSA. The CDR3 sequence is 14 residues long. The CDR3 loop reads CASSLLYGNTEAFF. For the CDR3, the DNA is TGTGCCAGCAGCTTATTGTACGGGAACACTGAAGCTTTCTTT.

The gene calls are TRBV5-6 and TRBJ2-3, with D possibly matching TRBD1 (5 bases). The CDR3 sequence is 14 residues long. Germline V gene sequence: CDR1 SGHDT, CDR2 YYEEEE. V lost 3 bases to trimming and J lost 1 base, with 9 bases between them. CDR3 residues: CASSSLTGTDTQYF. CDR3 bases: TGTGCCAGCAGCTCTTTGACAGGCACAGATACGCAGTATTTT.

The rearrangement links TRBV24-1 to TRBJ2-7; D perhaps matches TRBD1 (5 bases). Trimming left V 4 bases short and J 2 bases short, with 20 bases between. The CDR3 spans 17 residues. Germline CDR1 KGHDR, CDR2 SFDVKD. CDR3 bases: TGTGCCACCAGTGACCGAATAACGGGTGGGGCTGCCTACGAGCAGTACTTC. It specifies CATSDRITGGAAYEQYF.

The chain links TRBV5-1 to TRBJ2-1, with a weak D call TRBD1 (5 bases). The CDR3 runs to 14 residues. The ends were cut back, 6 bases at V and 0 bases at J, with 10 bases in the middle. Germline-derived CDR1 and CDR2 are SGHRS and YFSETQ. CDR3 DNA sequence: TGCGCCAGCACTCGACAGTCCTCCTACAATGAGCAGTTCTTC. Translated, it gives CASTRQSSYNEQFF. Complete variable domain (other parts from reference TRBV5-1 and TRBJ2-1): KAGVTQTPRYLIKTRGQQVTLSCSPISGHRSVSWYQQTPGQGLQFLFEYFSETQRNKGNFPGRFSGRQFSNSRSEMNVSTLELGDSALYLCASTRQSSYNEQFFGPGTRLTVL.

The CDR3 bases are TGTGCCAGCAGGCTAGGGGGATTAAACACTGAAGCTTTCTTT. This codes for CASRLGGLNTEAFF. This chain links TRBV6-5 with TRBJ1-1, with TRBD1 as a possible D gene (6 bases). The CDR3 covers 14 residues. V lost 6 bases to trimming and J lost 2 bases, with 13 bases between them. Germline values: CDR1 MNHEY, CDR2 SVGAGI.

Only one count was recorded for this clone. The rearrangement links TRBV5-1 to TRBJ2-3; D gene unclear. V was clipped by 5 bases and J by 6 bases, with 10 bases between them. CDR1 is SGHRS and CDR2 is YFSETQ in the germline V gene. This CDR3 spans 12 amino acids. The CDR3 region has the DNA TGCGCCAGCAGTCTACCGGCGGATACGCAGTATTTT. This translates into CASSLPADTQYF.

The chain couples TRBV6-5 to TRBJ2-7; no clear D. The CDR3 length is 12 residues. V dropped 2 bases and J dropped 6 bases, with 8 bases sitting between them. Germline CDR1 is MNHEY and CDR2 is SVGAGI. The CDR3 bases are TGTGCCAGCAGTTACCGCGGCGGCGAGCAGTACTTC. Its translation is CASSYRGGEQYF.

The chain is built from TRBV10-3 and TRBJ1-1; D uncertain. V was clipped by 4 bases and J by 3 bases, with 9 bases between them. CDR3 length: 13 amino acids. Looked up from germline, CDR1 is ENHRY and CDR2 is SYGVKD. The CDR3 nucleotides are TGTGCCATCAGTGTAGGGATCGACACTGAAGCTTTCTTT. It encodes CAISVGIDTEAFF.

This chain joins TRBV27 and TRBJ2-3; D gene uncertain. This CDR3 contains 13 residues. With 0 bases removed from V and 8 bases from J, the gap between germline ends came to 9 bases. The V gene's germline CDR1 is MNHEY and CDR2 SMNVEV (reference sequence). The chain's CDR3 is CASSLSKVRTQYF. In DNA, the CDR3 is TGTGCCAGCAGTTTATCGAAGGTCCGTACGCAGTATTTT.

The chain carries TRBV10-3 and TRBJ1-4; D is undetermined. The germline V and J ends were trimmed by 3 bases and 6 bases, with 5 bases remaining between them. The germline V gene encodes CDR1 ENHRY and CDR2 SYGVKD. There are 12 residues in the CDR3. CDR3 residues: CAISDSDEKLFF. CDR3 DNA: TGTGCCATCAGTGACAGCGATGAAAAACTGTTTTTT.